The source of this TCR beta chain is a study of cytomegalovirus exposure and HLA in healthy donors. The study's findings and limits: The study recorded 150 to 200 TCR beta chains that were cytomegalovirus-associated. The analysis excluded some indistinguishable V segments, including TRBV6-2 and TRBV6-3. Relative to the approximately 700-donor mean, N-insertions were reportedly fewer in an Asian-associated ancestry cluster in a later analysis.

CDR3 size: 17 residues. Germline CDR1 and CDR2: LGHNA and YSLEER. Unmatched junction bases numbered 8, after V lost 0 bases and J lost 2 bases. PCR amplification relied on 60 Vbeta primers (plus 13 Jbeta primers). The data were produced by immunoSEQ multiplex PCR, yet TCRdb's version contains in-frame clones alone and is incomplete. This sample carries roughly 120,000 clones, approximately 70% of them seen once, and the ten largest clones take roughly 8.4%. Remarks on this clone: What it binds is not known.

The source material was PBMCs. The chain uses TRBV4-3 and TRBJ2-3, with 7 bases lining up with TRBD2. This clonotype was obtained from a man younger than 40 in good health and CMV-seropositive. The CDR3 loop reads CASSQDGLAVSTDTQYF. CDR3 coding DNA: TGCGCCAGCAGCCAAGATGGGCTAGCGGTATCCACAGATACGCAGTATTTT.